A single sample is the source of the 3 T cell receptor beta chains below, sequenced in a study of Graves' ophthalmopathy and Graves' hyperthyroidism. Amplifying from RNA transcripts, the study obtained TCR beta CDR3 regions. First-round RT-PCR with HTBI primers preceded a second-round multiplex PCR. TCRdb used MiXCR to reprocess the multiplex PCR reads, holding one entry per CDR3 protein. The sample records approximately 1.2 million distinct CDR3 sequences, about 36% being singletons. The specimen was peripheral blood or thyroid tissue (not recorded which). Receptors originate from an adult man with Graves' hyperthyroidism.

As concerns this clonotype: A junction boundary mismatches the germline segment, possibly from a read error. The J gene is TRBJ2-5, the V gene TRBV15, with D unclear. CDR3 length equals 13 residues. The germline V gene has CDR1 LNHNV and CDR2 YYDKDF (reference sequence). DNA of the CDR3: TGTGCCACCAGCGGCAAAGACCAGGAGACCCAGTACTTC. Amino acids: CATSGKDQETQYF.

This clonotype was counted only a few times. Here the CDR3 reads CASGLGDGYTF. The CDR3 DNA reads TGTGCCAGCGGGTTAGGGGACGGCTACACCTTC. This chain links TRBV27 with TRBJ1-2; D may be TRBD1 (5 bases). This CDR3 contains 11 residues. Germline CDR1 MNHEY, CDR2 SMNVEV (reference sequence). Trimming left V 8 bases short and J 8 bases short, with 12 bases between.

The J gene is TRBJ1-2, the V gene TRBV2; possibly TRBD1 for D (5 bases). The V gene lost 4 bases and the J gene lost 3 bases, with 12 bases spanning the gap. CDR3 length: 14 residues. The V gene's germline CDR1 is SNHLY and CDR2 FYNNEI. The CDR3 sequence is CASSGSGGHYGYTF. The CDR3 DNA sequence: TGTGCCAGCAGTGGAAGCGGGGGACACTATGGCTACACCTTC.